This paragraph covers one TCR beta chain sequence. Its antigen is still unknown. Through a sample-barcoded 5' primer and a J-beta primer mix, a second PCR was run for roughly 6 to 12 cycles. Via MiXCR, TCRdb re-called the 5' RACE reads, giving one row per CDR3 protein. The sample gives 700,000 to 950,000 distinct CDR3 sequences, roughly 47% of which show up once; under 25% is in the top ten. This sample stems from a study of blood T cells in healthy people across ages. V was trimmed by 8 bases and J by 3 bases, leaving 13 bases between them. Per germline, CDR1 SEHNR and CDR2 FQNEAQ (reference sequence). The CDR3 sequence is 13 residues long. Study-wide results and limits: It was the long-lived donors that had more naive CD4+ cells and higher diversity than aged donors.

The rearrangement uses TRBV7-9 and TRBJ2-5; D perhaps matches TRBD2 (5 bases). This clonotype was sampled from an older woman in good health. The sample taken for sequencing was blood. CDR3 in amino acids: CASPKEVEETQYF. The CDR3 DNA reads as TGTGCCAGCCCCAAGGAGGTGGAAGAGACCCAGTACTTC. The full variable domain, with the rest looked up from reference TRBV7-9 and TRBJ2-5, is DTGVSQNPRHKITKRGQNVTFRCDPISEHNRLYWYRQTLGQGPEFLTYFQNEAQLEKSRLLSDRFSAERPKGSFSTLEIQRTEQGDSAMYLCASPKEVEETQYFGPGTRLLVL.